A single T cell receptor (beta chain) is shown here with its context. Original analysis: Amplifying reference gene primers gave estimates of nucleated cell counts. The protocol was immunoSEQ multiplex PCR, while the TCRdb copy is restricted to in-frame clones and leaves out a portion. V and J calls plus clone size are reproduced from that table; the DNA served to infer D and trimming. Of 500,000 to 600,000 clones in the sample, roughly nine tenths were seen once. Seattle patient enrollment occurred during active infection, with longitudinal follow-up thereafter. This entry is derived from a study of blood T cell repertoires in COVID-19. Study-wide background: COVID-19 samples, acute and convalescent, were from the United States, Italy and Spain. The cDNA or gDNA used as material had been derived from T cells, B-cell-depleted T cells, or PBMCs.

This CDR3 has 14 amino acids. The germline V gene encodes CDR1 SQVTM and CDR2 ANQGSEA. Trimming cost V 6 bases and J 1 base, with 13 bases left between them. The receptor comes from a woman aged 50 to 65 with COVID-19, enrolled during active disease. The chain joins TRBV29-1 to TRBJ2-1, with D possibly matching TRBD1 (6 bases). Sequenced sample: peripheral blood. This CDR3 reads CSVVLGQSYNEQFF. The CDR3 DNA follows: TGCAGCGTCGTACTCGGACAGTCCTACAATGAGCAGTTCTTC.